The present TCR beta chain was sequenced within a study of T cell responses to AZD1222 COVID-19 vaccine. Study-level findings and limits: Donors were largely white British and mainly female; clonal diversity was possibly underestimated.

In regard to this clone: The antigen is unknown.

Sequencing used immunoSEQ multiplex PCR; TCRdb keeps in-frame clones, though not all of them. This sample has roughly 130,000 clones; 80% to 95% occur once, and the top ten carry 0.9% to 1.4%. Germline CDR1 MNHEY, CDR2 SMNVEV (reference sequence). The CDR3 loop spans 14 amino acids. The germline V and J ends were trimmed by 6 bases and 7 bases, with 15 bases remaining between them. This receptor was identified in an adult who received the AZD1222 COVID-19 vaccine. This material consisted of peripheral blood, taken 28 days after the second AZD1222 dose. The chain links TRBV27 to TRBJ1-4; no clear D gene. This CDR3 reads CASRPASLGEKLFF. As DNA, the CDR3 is TGTGCCAGCAGGCCAGCCAGTCTCGGTGAAAAACTGTTTTTT.